One sample yielded the 25 T cell receptor beta chains listed below, sequenced in a study of regulatory T cells in long-lasting Graves disease. As for time point: persistent/refractory GD, antithyroid drugs over 5 years with positive TRAb. PBMCs provided the RNA from which the TCR library was made. Arm-PCR with iRepertoire HTBI primers amplified the CDR3 regions for these TCR beta libraries. TCRdb re-called the multiplex PCR reads through MiXCR, storing one row per CDR3 protein. The sample includes roughly 450,000 distinct CDR3 sequences, more than 20% of them seen just once. Sequencing used peripheral blood mononuclear cells (PBMCs), obtained when the disease was refractory, from a patient treated with antithyroid drugs. These receptors were taken from a female donor with Graves disease.

The V and J genes are TRBV28 and TRBJ2-3, with D possibly being TRBD1 (6 bases). The CDR3 consists of 15 residues. Trimming left V 5 bases short and J 9 bases short, with 21 bases between. The germline CDR1 and CDR2 sequences are MDHEN and SYDVKM. The CDR3 reads CASSPWGQGSPTQYF. For the CDR3, the DNA is TGTGCCAGCAGTCCCTGGGGGCAGGGTAGCCCAACGCAGTATTTT. The entire variable domain, with the rest obtained from reference TRBV28 and TRBJ2-3, is as follows: DVKVTQSSRYLVKRTGEKVFLECVQDMDHENMFWYRQDPGLGLRLIYFSYDVKMKEKGDIPEGYSVSREKKERFSLILESASTNQTSMYLCASSPWGQGSPTQYFGPGTRLTVL.

V gene TRBV10-3 combines with J gene TRBJ2-5; the D gene is possibly TRBD1 (6 bases). The V gene's germline CDR1 is ENHRY and CDR2 SYGVKD. This CDR3 contains 17 residues. V shed 4 bases and J shed 2 bases, with 20 bases lying between them. The CDR3 spells CAISASRRGHRQETQYF. CDR3 bases: TGTGCCATCAGTGCCAGTCGCAGGGGACATAGGCAAGAGACCCAGTACTTC.

The V call is TRBV20-1, the J call TRBJ1-5, with D hard to call. CDR1 is DFQATT and CDR2 is SNEGSKA in the germline V gene (reference sequence). The CDR3 totals 14 residues. The V end lost 3 bases, the J end lost 6 bases, and 15 bases lay between the germline ends. The CDR3 region is CSASRTGVGQPQHF. Here the CDR3 DNA reads TGCAGTGCTAGCCGTACCGGGGTGGGTCAGCCCCAGCATTTT.

This chain joins TRBV29-1 and TRBJ1-1; no clear D. In germline, CDR1 is SQVTM, CDR2 ANQGSEA. CDR3 size: 13 residues. V was cut by 2 bases and J by 4 bases, with 11 bases left in between. The CDR3 reads CSVEIQASTEAFF. In nucleotides, the CDR3 is TGCAGCGTTGAAATTCAGGCGTCCACTGAAGCTTTCTTT.

At least ten counts were recorded for this clonotype. The rearrangement joins TRBV7-3 to TRBJ2-7; 11 nucleotides align to TRBD2. The CDR3 extends over 15 amino acids. Germline CDR1 SGHTA, CDR2 FQGTGA. The V gene end was trimmed by 5 bases and the J gene end by 7 bases; junction bases not matched to a gene: 10. The CDR3 region is CASSRGGLAGGEQYF. The CDR3 DNA follows: TGTGCCAGCAGCCGGGGCGGGCTAGCGGGAGGAGAGCAGTACTTC.

Comments on this clonotype: A much larger clone lies one base from this, so it may be a read error. The V and J genes are TRBV2 and TRBJ1-6; D not resolved. CDR3 length equals 12 residues. Germline V gene sequence: CDR1 SNHLY, CDR2 FYNNEI. CDR3 sequence reads: CASSLDGSPLRF. CDR3 bases: TGTGCCAGCAGTCTAGACGGTTCACCCCTCCGCTTT.

The chain has TRBV2 and TRBJ2-7; tentatively, D is TRBD1 or TRBD2 (5 bases each). V lost 8 bases, J lost 5 bases, and 16 bases lay in between. Germline CDR1 is SNHLY and CDR2 is FYNNEI. The length of the CDR3 is 13 residues. Written as DNA, the CDR3 is TGTGCCAGCGGAAGAATGGGGGAGCACGAGCAGTACTTC. Its protein is CASGRMGEHEQYF. Full variable domain (remainder filled in from reference TRBV2 and TRBJ2-7): EPEVTQTPSHQVTQMGQEVILRCVPISNHLYFYWYRQILGQKVEFLVSFYNNEISEKSEIFDDQFSVERPDGSNFTLKIRSTKLEDSAMYFCASGRMGEHEQYFGPGTRLTVT.

This clonotype was counted a few times. Given a far larger clone just one base away, this is likely a sequencing read error. The chain couples TRBV27 to TRBJ2-7; TRBD1 aligns across 9 bases. This CDR3 has 14 residues. With 1 base clipped from V and 2 bases from J, the junction kept 0 bases outside the gene matches. Germline V gives CDR1 MNHEY, CDR2 SMNVEV (reference sequence). The CDR3 region has the DNA TGTGCCAGCAGTTTATGGACAGGGGCCTACGAGCAGTACTTC. It yields the protein CASSLWTGAYEQYF.

There are many counts of this clonotype. The gene calls are TRBV7-2 and TRBJ2-4; 11 bases line up with TRBD2. Germline V CDR1 and CDR2: SGHTA, FQGNSA. The CDR3 is made up of 19 amino acids. J gave up 2 bases and V 4 bases, and 13 bases lay outside the gene matches. The CDR3 sequence: CASSSLPQSSGRTKNIQYF. The DNA of the CDR3 is TGTGCCAGCAGCTCGCTCCCCCAATCTAGCGGGAGGACCAAAAACATTCAGTACTTC. Full variable domain (rest looked up from reference TRBV7-2 and TRBJ2-4): GAGVSQSPSNKVTEKGKDVELRCDPISGHTALYWYRQSLGQGLEFLIYFQGNSAPDKSGLPSDRFSAERTGGSVSTLTIQRTQQEDSAVYLCASSSLPQSSGRTKNIQYFGAGTRLSVL.

The CDR3 loop is CASSIGGVDKTQYF. The CDR3 DNA reads TGTGCCAGTAGTATAGGAGGGGTGGATAAGACCCAGTACTTC. V and J are TRBV19 and TRBJ2-5; D might be TRBD1 or TRBD2, each matching 5 bases. V shed 1 base and J shed 6 bases, with 12 bases lying between them. The CDR3 runs to 14 residues. Germline V lookup: CDR1 LNHDA, CDR2 SQIVND (reference sequence). The entire variable domain, with the rest obtained from reference TRBV19 and TRBJ2-5, is as follows: DGGITQSPKYLFRKEGQNVTLSCEQNLNHDAMYWYRQDPGQGLRLIYYSQIVNDFQKGDIAEGYSVSREKKESFPLTVTSAQKNPTAFYLCASSIGGVDKTQYFGPGTRLLVL.

This clonotype came up many times. A read error may produce the germline difference seen at one junction end. The V gene is TRBV7-2, the J gene TRBJ1-2; no clear D. CDR3 length: 13 amino acids. The V gene's germline CDR1 is SGHTA and CDR2 FQGNSA. As DNA, the CDR3 is TGTGCCAGCAGCTTAGCCACTCAGACCCCCACGAACTTC. Translated, it gives CASSLATQTPTNF.

The sample holds many counts of this clonotype. The V call is TRBV20-1, the J call TRBJ2-4, with 12 bases fitting TRBD2. The trim removed 4 bases at V and 5 bases at J, leaving 6 bases unmatched. CDR3 size: 15 residues. Per the germline V gene, CDR1 is DFQATT and CDR2 is SNEGSKA (reference sequence). The CDR3 DNA sequence: TGCAGTGCTACCAGGACTAGCGGGAATCAAAACATTCAGTACTTC. This codes for CSATRTSGNQNIQYF.

Note on this clonotype: A much larger clone lies one base from this, so it may be a read error. The chain is built from TRBV3-1 and TRBJ2-5; possible D gene TRBD2, 5 bases. V was clipped by 3 bases and J by 0 bases, with 8 bases between them. Germline CDR1 is LGHDT and CDR2 is YNNKEL (reference sequence). The CDR3 runs 14 residues. The CDR3 region is CASSHGRDQETQYF. The CDR3 nucleotides read TGTGCCAGCAGCCATGGGCGGGACCAAGAGACCCAGTACTTC.

The table lists this clonotype with many counts. The gene calls are TRBV7-2 and TRBJ2-7; maybe TRBD1 (5 bases). Trimming stripped 2 bases from V and 0 bases from J, with 17 bases between. Germline V CDR1 and CDR2: SGHTA, FQGNSA. The CDR3 spans 17 residues. The chain's CDR3 is CASSLRGPTPNSYEQYF. CDR3 DNA: TGTGCCAGCAGCTTAAGGGGTCCGACCCCGAACTCCTACGAGCAGTACTTC. Drawing the rest from reference TRBV7-2 and TRBJ2-7, the complete variable domain is GAGVSQSPSNKVTEKGKDVELRCDPISGHTALYWYRQSLGQGLEFLIYFQGNSAPDKSGLPSDRFSAERTGGSVSTLTIQRTQQEDSAVYLCASSLRGPTPNSYEQYFGPGTRLTVT.

This clonotype showed up many times. In nucleotides, the CDR3 is TGTGCCAGCAGCCCCGGGTTGAATGAAAAACTGTTTTTT. As protein: CASSPGLNEKLFF. This chain connects TRBV13 to TRBJ1-4; D uncertain. This CDR3 comprises 13 residues. The germline V and J ends were trimmed by 5 bases and 5 bases, with 9 bases remaining between them. In germline, CDR1 is PRHDT, CDR2 FYEKMQ (reference sequence).

On this clonotype: This may be a read error: a much more frequent sequence differs by one nucleotide. The V call is TRBV5-1, the J call TRBJ1-1, with 8 positions matching TRBD1. This CDR3 contains 15 residues. With 4 bases clipped from V and 1 base from J, the junction kept 6 bases outside the gene matches. CDR1 is SGHRS and CDR2 is YFSETQ in the germline V gene. For the CDR3, the DNA is TGCGCCAGCAGCGGTGGACAGGGTCCGAACACTGAAGCTTTCTTT. Translated, it gives CASSGGQGPNTEAFF.

This chain uses TRBV10-3 with TRBJ2-2; 9 nucleotides align to TRBD2. In germline, CDR1 is ENHRY, CDR2 SYGVKD. J gave up 8 bases and V 3 bases, and 13 bases lay outside the gene matches. The CDR3 covers 17 residues. CDR3 sequence (DNA): TGTGCCATCAGTGACGGGCTAGCGGGAATCTTATCTGGGGAGCTGTTTTTT. It is translated as CAISDGLAGILSGELFF.

This clonotype was seen ten or more times. This sequence joins TRBV29-1 and TRBJ1-1; the D gene is possibly TRBD1 (5 bases). The CDR3 has 12 residues. V was pared by 4 bases and J by 2 bases, with 8 bases between. CDR1 SQVTM and CDR2 ANQGSEA come from the germline V gene. The chain's CDR3 is CSVGTPNTEAFF. The CDR3 coding sequence is TGCAGCGTTGGGACACCCAACACTGAAGCTTTCTTT.

In this sample, this clonotype turned up a few times. The chain couples TRBV27 to TRBJ1-5, with D unresolved. CDR3 length: 14 amino acids. Germline lookup yields CDR1 MNHEY and CDR2 SMNVEV (reference sequence). Between the trimmed V and J ends, which lost 5 bases and 5 bases, there was a span of 13 bases. This CDR3 reads CASSPNTHYQPQHF. The DNA for the CDR3 is TGTGCCAGCAGTCCTAACACCCACTATCAGCCCCAGCATTTT.

This clonotype has only a few counts. A read error may explain this, as a much larger clone is one base away. The rearrangement joins TRBV27 to TRBJ1-2; D gene unclear. The CDR3 is made up of 9 amino acids. Germline V lookup: CDR1 MNHEY, CDR2 SMNVEV (reference sequence). The CDR3 loop reads CASNYGHTF. CDR3 coding DNA: TGTGCCAGCAATTATGGCCACACCTTC.

About this clonotype: This clone may be a read error of a much larger clone one base away. V is TRBV7-2 and J is TRBJ2-7; 9 bases map to TRBD2. The CDR3 sequence is 16 residues long. Germline CDR1 SGHTA, CDR2 FQGNSA. V lost 5 bases and J lost 9; bases outside the gene matches: 17. The CDR3 loop is CASSHIRLAGNHGQYF. The CDR3 nucleotides read TGTGCCAGCAGCCACATACGGCTAGCGGGAAACCACGGGCAGTACTTC.

This clonotype was detected ten times or more. Germline and junction disagree at one end, which may indicate a read error. The V call is TRBV5-1, the J call TRBJ2-2; D tentatively fits TRBD1 or TRBD2 (5 bases each). CDR1 is SGHRS and CDR2 is YFSETQ in the germline V gene. The CDR3 length is 14 residues. As DNA, the CDR3 is TGTGCCAGCAGTTGGGACCCGAACACCGGGGAGCTGTTTTTT. Translating gives CASSWDPNTGELFF. The full variable domain, rest sourced from reference TRBV5-1 and TRBJ2-2, is KAGVTQTPRYLIKTRGQQVTLSCSPISGHRSVSWYQQTPGQGLQFLFEYFSETQRNKGNFPGRFSGRQFSNSRSEMNVSTLELGDSALYLCASSWDPNTGELFFGEGSRLTVL.

This clonotype was recorded at least ten times. This sequence joins TRBV27 and TRBJ1-4, with 9 nucleotides matching TRBD1. Trimming took 4 bases from V and 8 from J; bases not matched to a gene: 11. Germline lookup yields CDR1 MNHEY and CDR2 SMNVEV (reference sequence). CDR3 length: 16 amino acids. The CDR3 coding sequence is TGTGCCAGCAGTTCGAATACAGGGGGCCAGGGAGAAAAACTGTTTTTT. Its translation: CASSSNTGGQGEKLFF.

This clonotype came up many times. The gene calls are TRBV7-3 and TRBJ1-1; D unresolved. The CDR3 sequence is 15 residues long. The germline V gene has CDR1 SGHTA and CDR2 FQGTGA. The V gene lost 3 bases and the J gene lost 0 bases, with 11 bases spanning the gap. The CDR3 DNA reads TGTGCCAGCAGCTTGAACGGTGAATTGAACACTGAAGCTTTCTTT. It is translated as CASSLNGELNTEAFF.

This clonotype occurred a few times. The rearrangement links TRBV30 to TRBJ1-1; D unclear. The CDR3 length is 13 residues. The germline V gene encodes CDR1 GTSNPN and CDR2 SVGIG (reference sequence). Trimming removed 1 base from V and 5 bases from J, with 11 bases in between. The CDR3 DNA reads TGTGCCTGGAGTGAGACGCGCCGGACTGAAGCTTTCTTT. Its translation is CAWSETRRTEAFF.